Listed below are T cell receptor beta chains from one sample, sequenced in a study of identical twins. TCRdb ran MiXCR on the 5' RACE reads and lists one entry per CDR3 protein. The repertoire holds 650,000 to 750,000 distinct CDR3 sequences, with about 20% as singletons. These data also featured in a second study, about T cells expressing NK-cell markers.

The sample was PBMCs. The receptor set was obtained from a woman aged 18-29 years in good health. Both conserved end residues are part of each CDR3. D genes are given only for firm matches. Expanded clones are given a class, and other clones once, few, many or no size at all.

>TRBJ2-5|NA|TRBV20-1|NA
CSARSLGGLETQYF
TGCAGTGCTAGATCCCTTGGGGGCTTGGAGACCCAGTACTTC
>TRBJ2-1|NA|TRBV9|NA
CASSVTGVHYNEQFF
TGTGCCAGCAGCGTGACGGGAGTACACTACAATGAGCAGTTCTTC
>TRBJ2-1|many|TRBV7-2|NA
CASSLGRGGSYNEQFF
TGTGCCAGCAGCTTAGGGAGGGGGGGCTCCTACAATGAGCAGTTCTTC
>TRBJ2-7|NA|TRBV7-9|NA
CASSFTTSSYEQYF
TGTGCCAGCAGCTTCACTACGAGCTCCTACGAGCAGTACTTC
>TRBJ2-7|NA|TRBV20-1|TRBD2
CSARDRVAGGHEQYF
TGCAGTGCTAGAGATCGGGTAGCGGGAGGTCACGAGCAGTACTTC
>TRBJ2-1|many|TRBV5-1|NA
CASSVTYNEQFF
TGCGCCAGCAGTGTGACCTACAATGAGCAGTTCTTC
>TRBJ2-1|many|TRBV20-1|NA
CSARTTTDPLFNEQFF
TGCAGTGCTAGAACAACGACAGACCCACTCTTCAATGAGCAGTTCTTC
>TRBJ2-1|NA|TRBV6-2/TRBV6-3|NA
CASTLAPTYNEQFF
TGTGCCAGCACCCTAGCCCCCACCTACAATGAGCAGTTCTTC
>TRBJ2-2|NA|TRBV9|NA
CASSVWGRPNTGELFF
TGTGCCAGCAGCGTGTGGGGGCGTCCGAACACCGGGGAGCTGTTTTTT
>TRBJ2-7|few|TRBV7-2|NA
CASSLYEVLEQYF
TGTGCCAGCAGCTTATACGAGGTCCTCGAGCAGTACTTC
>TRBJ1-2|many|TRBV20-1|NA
CSAFPGFSYGYTF
TGCAGTGCTTTCCCAGGGTTTAGCTATGGCTACACCTTC
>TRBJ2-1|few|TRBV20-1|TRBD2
CSAARTSSHNEQFF
TGCAGTGCGGCCCGGACTAGCTCCCACAATGAGCAGTTCTTC
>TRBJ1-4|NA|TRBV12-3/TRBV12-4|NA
CASSPSEGTNEKLFF
TGTGCCAGCAGTCCGTCTGAGGGGACTAATGAAAAACTGTTTTTT
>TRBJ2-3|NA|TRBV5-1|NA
CASRNLEDTQYF
TGCGCCAGCAGAAATTTGGAAGATACGCAGTATTTT
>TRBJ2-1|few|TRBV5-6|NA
CASSFLALEQFF
TGTGCCAGCAGCTTCCTAGCGCTTGAGCAGTTCTTC
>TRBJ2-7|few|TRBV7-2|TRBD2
CASRRSGRGYEQYF
TGTGCCAGCAGACGTAGCGGGAGGGGGTACGAGCAGTACTTC
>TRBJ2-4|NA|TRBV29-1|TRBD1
CSVGTGPSVAKNIQYF
TGCAGCGTTGGGACAGGGCCGTCGGTAGCCAAAAACATTCAGTACTTC
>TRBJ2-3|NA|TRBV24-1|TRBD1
CATSESDRGRETDTQYF
TGTGCCACCAGTGAGTCAGACAGGGGGCGCGAGACAGATACGCAGTATTTT
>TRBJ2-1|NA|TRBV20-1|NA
CSASEQGPYNEQFF
TGCAGTGCTAGCGAACAGGGCCCCTACAATGAGCAGTTCTTC
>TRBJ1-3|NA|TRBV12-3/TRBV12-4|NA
CASSAHWAVGSGNTIYF
TGTGCCAGCAGTGCCCATTGGGCGGTCGGCTCTGGAAACACCATATATTTT
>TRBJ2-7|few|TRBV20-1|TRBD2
CSASRLAGGSSYEQYF
TGCAGTGCTAGCAGGCTAGCGGGAGGATCCTCCTACGAGCAGTACTTC
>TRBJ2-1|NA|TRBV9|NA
CASSVPGWMIF
TGTGCCAGCAGCGTACCGGGTTGGATGATCTTC
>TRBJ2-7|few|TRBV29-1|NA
CSVDTTDPTYEQYF
TGCAGCGTCGACACGACAGATCCTACCTACGAGCAGTACTTC
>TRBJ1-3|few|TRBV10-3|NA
CAIGNRGDSGNTIYF
TGTGCCATCGGCAATAGGGGTGACTCTGGAAACACCATATATTTT
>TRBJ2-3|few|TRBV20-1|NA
CSPPAVASTDTQYF
TGCAGTCCCCCGGCGGTAGCGAGCACAGATACGCAGTATTTT
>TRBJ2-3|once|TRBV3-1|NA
CASRSSGHTDTQYF
TGTGCCAGCAGGTCCAGCGGCCACACAGATACGCAGTATTTT
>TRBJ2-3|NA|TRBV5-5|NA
CASSFILGSTDTQYF
TGTGCCAGCAGCTTTATTCTTGGTTCCACAGATACGCAGTATTTT
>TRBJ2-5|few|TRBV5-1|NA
CASSLARPQETQYF
TGCGCCAGCAGCTTGGCCCGGCCCCAAGAGACCCAGTACTTC
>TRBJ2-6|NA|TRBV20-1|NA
CSARSAAGANVLTF
TGCAGTGCTAGATCGGCGGCTGGGGCCAACGTCCTGACTTTC
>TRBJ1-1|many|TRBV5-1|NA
CASSEQGLRAFF
TGCGCCAGCAGCGAACAGGGTCTCAGGGCTTTCTTT
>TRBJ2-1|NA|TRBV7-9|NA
CASSLGLPDEQFF
TGTGCCAGCAGCTTGGGACTCCCGGATGAGCAGTTCTTC
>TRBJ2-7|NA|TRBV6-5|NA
CASSYSGRYYEQYF
TGTGCCAGCAGTTACTCTGGCAGATACTACGAGCAGTACTTC
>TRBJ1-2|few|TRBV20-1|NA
CSARDTGKEGYTF
TGCAGTGCTAGAGATACGGGGAAGGAAGGCTACACCTTC
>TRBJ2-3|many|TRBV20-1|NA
CSSHGKGHTDTQYF
TGCAGTTCCCATGGGAAGGGGCACACAGATACGCAGTATTTT
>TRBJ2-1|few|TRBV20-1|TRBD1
CSARSSEGAAKYNEQFF
TGCAGTGCTAGATCCTCCGAGGGGGCCGCCAAATACAATGAGCAGTTCTTC
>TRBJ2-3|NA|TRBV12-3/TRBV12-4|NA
CASSLSQGTQYF
TGTGCCAGCAGTTTATCGCAGGGTACGCAGTATTTT
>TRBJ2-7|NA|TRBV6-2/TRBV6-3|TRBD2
CASSYSSSGTVEQYF
TGTGCCAGCAGTTACTCGTCCAGCGGGACGGTCGAGCAGTACTTC
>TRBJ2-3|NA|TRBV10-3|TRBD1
CAISDLGRGDTQYF
TGTGCCATCAGTGACCTCGGCAGGGGGGATACGCAGTATTTT
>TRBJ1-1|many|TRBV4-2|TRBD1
CASSQTGVEAFF
TGTGCCAGCAGCCAGACAGGGGTTGAAGCTTTCTTT